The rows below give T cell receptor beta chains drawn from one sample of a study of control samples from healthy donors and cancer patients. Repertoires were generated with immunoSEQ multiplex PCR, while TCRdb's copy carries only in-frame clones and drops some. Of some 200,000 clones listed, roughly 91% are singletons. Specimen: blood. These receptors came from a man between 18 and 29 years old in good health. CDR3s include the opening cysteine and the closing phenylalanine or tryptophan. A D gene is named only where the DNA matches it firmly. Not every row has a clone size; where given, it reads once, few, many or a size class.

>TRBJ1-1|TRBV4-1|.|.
CASSPYWGADTEAFF
TGCGCCAGCAGCCCCTATTGGGGGGCGGACACTGAAGCTTTCTTT
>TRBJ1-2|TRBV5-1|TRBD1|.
CASSPGQGFNYGYTF
TGCGCCAGCAGCCCGGGACAGGGCTTTAACTATGGCTACACCTTC
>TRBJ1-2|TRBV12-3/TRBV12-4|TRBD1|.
CASSSSGGFGYTF
TGTGCCAGCAGTTCCTCAGGGGGCTTTGGCTACACCTTC
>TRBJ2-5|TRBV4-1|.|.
CASSLSWDRTQYF
TGCGCCAGCAGCCTCTCCTGGGACCGAACCCAGTACTTC
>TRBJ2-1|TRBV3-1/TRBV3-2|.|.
CASSQLDRVYEQFF
TGTGCCAGCAGCCAACTGGACAGAGTCTATGAGCAGTTCTTC
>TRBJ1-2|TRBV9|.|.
CASRGTSGGSLGYTF
TGTGCCAGCAGAGGTACTTCGGGGGGCAGTTTAGGCTACACCTTC
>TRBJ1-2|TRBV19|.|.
CASSRQKGANYGYTF
TGTGCCAGTAGTAGGCAGAAGGGAGCTAACTATGGCTACACCTTC
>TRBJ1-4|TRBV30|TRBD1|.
CAWAPGQGTTNEKLFF
TGTGCCTGGGCCCCGGGACAGGGAACAACTAATGAAAAACTGTTTTTT
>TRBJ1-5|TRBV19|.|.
CASSTGLDQPQHF
TGTGCCAGTAGTACAGGGCTGGATCAGCCCCAGCATTTT
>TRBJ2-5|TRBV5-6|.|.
CASSLFNRGETQYF
TGTGCCAGCAGCTTGTTCAACAGAGGGGAGACCCAGTACTTC
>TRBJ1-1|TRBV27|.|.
CASSFTLNTEAFF
TGTGCCAGCAGTTTTACCCTGAACACTGAAGCTTTCTTT
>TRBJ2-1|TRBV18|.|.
CASSPPNGYNEQFF
TGTGCCAGCTCACCACCGAACGGTTACAATGAGCAGTTCTTC
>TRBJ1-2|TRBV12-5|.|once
CAIPEGGADNYGYTF
TGTGCTATCCCGGAGGGGGGGGCGGATAACTATGGCTACACCTTC
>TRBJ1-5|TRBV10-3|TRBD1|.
CASRTGEFNQPQHF
TGTGCCTCCCGGACAGGCGAATTCAATCAGCCCCAGCATTTT
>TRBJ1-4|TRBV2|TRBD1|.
CASTSPGQPQKLFF
TGTGCCAGCACGTCTCCGGGACAGCCACAAAAACTGTTTTTT
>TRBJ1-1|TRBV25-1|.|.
CASSDPGDIMNTEAFF
TGTGCCAGCAGTGACCCGGGAGACATAATGAACACTGAAGCTTTCTTT
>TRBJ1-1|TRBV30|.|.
CASSGGQGNTEAFF
TGTGCCTCCTCAGGTGGTCAGGGTAACACTGAAGCTTTCTTT
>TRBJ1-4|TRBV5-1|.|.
CASSLVPPGANYNEKLFF
TGCGCCAGCAGCTTGGTCCCCCCAGGGGCGAACTATAATGAAAAACTGTTTTTT
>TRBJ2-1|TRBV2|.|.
CASSPTGIGYNEQFF
TGTGCCAGCAGTCCTACAGGGATAGGGTACAATGAGCAGTTCTTC
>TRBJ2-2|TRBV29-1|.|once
CSVDEGPGELFF
TGCAGCGTTGACGAAGGCCCCGGGGAGCTGTTTTTT
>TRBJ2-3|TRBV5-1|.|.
CASSLEAGAITDTQYF
TGCGCCAGCAGCTTGGAGGCAGGGGCGATCACAGATACGCAGTATTTT
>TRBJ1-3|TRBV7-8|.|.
CASSLRRGSGNTIYF
TGTGCCAGCAGCTTAAGGAGAGGCTCTGGAAACACCATATATTTT
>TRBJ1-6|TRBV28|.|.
CASSLGDNYNSPLHF
TGTGCCAGCAGTTTGGGAGATAACTATAATTCACCCCTCCACTTT
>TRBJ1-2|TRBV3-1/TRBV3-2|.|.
CASSQTGGRGFGYTF
TGTGCCAGCAGCCAAACCGGGGGGCGGGGGTTTGGCTACACCTTC
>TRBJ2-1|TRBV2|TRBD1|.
CASSRGQGTYNEQFF
TGTGCCAGCAGTAGGGGACAGGGTACCTACAATGAGCAGTTCTTC
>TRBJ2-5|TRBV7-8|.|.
CASSLTRGQETQYF
TGTGCCAGCAGCTTAACTCGGGGCCAAGAGACCCAGTACTTC
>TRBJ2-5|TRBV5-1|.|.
CASSLGQSQETQYF
TGCGCCAGCAGCTTGGGACAGAGCCAAGAGACCCAGTACTTC
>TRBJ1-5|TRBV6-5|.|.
CASSRDSNQPQHF
TGTGCCAGCAGCCGGGACAGCAATCAGCCCCAGCATTTT
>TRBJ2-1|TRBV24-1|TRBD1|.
CATSDPGTGNNEQFF
TGTGCCACCAGTGATCCGGGGACAGGGAACAATGAGCAGTTCTTC
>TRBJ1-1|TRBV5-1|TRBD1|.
CASSSTGGRDEAFF
TGCGCCAGCAGCTCGACAGGGGGTAGAGATGAAGCTTTCTTT
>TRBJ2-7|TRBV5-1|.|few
CASSSGRAGVFYEQYF
TGCGCCAGCAGCTCGGGGAGGGCAGGGGTTTTCTACGAGCAGTACTTC
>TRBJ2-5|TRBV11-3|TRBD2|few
CASSLDLAGAETQYF
TGTGCCAGCAGCTTAGACCTAGCGGGGGCAGAGACCCAGTACTTC
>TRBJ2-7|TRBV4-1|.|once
CASSLVGTSPEQYF
TGCGCCAGCAGCCTTGTTGGGACCTCACCCGAGCAGTACTTC
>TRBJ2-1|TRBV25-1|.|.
CASSDRGLADEQFF
TGTGCCAGCAGTGATAGGGGCCTTGCGGATGAGCAGTTCTTC